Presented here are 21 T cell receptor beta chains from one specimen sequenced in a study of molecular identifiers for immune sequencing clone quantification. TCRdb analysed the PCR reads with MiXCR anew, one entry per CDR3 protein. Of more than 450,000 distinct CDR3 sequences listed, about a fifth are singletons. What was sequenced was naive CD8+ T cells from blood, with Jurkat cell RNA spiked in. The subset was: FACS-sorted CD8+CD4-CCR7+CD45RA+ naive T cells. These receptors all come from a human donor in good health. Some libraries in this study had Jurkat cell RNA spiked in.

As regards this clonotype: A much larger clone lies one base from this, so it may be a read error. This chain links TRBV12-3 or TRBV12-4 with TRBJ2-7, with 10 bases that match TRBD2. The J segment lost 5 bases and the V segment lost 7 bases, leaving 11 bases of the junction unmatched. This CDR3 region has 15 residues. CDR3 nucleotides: TGTGCCAGCACCTTTAGCGGGGGGCAGGCCCACGAGCAGTACTTC. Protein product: CASTFSGGQAHEQYF.

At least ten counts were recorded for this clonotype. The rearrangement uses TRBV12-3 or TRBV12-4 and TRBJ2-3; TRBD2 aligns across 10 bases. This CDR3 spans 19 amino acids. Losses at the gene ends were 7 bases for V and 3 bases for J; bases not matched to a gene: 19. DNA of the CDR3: TGTGCCAGCATCTCCTCAGGGGTACTAGCGGGGATAAGGACAGATACGCAGTATTTT. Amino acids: CASISSGVLAGIRTDTQYF.

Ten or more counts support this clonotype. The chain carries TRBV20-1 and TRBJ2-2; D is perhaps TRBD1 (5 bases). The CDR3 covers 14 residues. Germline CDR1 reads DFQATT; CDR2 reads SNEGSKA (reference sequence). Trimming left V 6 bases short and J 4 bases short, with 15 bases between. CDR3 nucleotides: TGCAGTGCCCCTGGCAGGGCCAGCACCGGGGAGCTGTTTTTT. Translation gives CSAPGRASTGELFF.

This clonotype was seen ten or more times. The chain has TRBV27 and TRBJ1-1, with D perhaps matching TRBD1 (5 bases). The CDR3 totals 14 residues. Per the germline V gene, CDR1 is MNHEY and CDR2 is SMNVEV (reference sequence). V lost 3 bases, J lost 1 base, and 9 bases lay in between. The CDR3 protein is CASSFGGTNTEAFF. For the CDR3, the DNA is TGTGCCAGCAGTTTTGGAGGGACGAACACTGAAGCTTTCTTT.

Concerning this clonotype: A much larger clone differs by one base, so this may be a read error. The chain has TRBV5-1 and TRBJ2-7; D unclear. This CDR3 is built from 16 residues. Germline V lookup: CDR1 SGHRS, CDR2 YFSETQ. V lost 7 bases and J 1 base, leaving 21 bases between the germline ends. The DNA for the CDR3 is TGCGCCAGCTATGAACACCGGGCAGGCTTATCCTACGAGCAGTACTTC. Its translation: CASYEHRAGLSYEQYF.

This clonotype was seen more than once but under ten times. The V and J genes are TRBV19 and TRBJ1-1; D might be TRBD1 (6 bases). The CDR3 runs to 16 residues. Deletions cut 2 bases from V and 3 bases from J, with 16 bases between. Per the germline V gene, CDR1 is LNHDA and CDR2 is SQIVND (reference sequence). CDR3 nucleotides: TGTGCCAGTAGTATACTAGTAGCAGGGGACGACACTGAAGCTTTCTTT. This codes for CASSILVAGDDTEAFF.

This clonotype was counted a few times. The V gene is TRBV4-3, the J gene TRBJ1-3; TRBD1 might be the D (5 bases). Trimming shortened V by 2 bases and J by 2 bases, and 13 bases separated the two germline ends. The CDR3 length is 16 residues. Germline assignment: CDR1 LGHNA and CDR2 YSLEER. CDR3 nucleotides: TGCGCCAGCAGCCAATCTCCGGGGGGAACTGGAAACACCATATATTTT. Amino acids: CASSQSPGGTGNTIYF.

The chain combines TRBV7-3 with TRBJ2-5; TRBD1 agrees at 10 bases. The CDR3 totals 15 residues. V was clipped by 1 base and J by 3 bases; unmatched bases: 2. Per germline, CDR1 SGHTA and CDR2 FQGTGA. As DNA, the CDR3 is TGTGCCAGCAGCTTAAGTGGGACAGGGGAAGAGACCCAGTACTTC. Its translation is CASSLSGTGEETQYF.

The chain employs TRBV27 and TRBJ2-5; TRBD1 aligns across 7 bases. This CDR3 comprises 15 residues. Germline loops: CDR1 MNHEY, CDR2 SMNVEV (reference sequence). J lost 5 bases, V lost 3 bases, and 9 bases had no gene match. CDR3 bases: TGTGCCAGCAGTTTGGCCAGGGGGTGGGGGGAGACCCAGTACTTC. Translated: CASSLARGWGETQYF.

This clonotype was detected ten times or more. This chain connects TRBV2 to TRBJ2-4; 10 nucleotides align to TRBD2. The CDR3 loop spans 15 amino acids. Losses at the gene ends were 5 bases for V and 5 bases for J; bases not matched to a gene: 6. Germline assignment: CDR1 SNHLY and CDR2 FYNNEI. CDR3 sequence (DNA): TGTGCCAGCAGTCCCATAGGACTAGCGGAAAACATTCAGTACTTC. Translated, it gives CASSPIGLAENIQYF.

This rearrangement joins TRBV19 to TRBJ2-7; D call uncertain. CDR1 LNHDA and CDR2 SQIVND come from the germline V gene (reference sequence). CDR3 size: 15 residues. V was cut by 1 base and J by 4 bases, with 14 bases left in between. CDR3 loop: CASSIVTGSHYEQYF. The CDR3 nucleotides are TGTGCCAGTAGTATAGTCACCGGCTCCCATTACGAGCAGTACTTC.

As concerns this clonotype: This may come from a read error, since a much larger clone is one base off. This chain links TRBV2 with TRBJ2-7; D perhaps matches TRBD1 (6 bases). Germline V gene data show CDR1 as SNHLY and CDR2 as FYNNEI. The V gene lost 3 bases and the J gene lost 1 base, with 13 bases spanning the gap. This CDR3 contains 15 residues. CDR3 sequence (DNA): TGTGCCAGCAGTGAGGGGGCAGGGGCATCCTACGAGCAGTACTTC. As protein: CASSEGAGASYEQYF.

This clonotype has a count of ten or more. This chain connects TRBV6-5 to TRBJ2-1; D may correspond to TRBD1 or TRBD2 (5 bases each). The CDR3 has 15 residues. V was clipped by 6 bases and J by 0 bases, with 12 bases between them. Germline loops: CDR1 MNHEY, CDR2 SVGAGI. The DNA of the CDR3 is TGTGCCAGCAGCGTGGGACGGAGCTCCTACAATGAGCAGTTCTTC. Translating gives CASSVGRSSYNEQFF.

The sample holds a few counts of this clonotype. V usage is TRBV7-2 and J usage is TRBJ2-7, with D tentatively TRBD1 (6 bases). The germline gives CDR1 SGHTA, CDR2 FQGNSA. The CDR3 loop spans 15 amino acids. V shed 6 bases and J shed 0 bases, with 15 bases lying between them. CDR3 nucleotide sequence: TGTGCCAGCAGTTCTGACAGGACCCTCTCCTACGAGCAGTACTTC. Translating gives CASSSDRTLSYEQYF.

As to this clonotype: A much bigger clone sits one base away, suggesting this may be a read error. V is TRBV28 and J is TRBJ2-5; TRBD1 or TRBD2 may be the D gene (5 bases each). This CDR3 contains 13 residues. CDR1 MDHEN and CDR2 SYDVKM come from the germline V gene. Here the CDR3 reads CASSLEGQEAQYF. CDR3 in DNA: TGTGCCAGCAGTTTAGAGGGGCAAGAGGCCCAGTACTTC. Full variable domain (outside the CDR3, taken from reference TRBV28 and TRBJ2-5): DVKVTQSSRYLVKRTGEKVFLECVQDMDHENMFWYRQDPGLGLRLIYFSYDVKMKEKGDIPEGYSVSREKKERFSLILESASTNQTSMYLCASSLEGQEAQYFGPGTRLLVL.

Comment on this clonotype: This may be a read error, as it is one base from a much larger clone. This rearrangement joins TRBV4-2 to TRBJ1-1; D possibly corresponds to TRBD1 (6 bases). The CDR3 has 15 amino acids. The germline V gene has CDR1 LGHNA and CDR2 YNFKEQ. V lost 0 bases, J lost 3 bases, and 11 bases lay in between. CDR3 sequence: CASSQDGGSDTEAFF. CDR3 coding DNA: TGTGCCAGCAGCCAAGATGGGGGCTCTGACACTGAAGCTTTCTTT.

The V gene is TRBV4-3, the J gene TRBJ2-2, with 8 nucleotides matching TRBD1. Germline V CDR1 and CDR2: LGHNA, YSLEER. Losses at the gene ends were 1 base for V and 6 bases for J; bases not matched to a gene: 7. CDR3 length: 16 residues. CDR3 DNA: TGCGCCAGCAGCCAAGGCAGACAGGGGCGGGCCGGGGAGCTGTTTTTT. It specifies CASSQGRQGRAGELFF.

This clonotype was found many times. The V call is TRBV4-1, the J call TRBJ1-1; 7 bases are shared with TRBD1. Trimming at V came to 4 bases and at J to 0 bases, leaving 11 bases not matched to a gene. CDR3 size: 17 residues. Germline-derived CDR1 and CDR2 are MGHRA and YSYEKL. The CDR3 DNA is TGCGCCAGCAGCCGAGGCCTTACAGGGGTTCTGAACACTGAAGCTTTCTTT. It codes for CASSRGLTGVLNTEAFF.

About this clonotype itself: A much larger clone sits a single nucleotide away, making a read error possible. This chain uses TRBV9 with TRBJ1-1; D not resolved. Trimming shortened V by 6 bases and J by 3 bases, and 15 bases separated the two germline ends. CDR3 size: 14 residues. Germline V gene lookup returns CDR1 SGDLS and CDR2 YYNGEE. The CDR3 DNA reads TGTGCCAGCAACCCTAGTGGAGTTGACACTGAAGCTTTCTTT. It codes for CASNPSGVDTEAFF.

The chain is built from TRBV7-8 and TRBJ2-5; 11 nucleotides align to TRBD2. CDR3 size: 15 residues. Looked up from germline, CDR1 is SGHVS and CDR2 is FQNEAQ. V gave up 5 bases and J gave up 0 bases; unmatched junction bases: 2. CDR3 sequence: CASSASGGYQETQYF. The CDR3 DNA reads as TGTGCCAGCAGCGCTAGCGGGGGGTACCAAGAGACCCAGTACTTC.

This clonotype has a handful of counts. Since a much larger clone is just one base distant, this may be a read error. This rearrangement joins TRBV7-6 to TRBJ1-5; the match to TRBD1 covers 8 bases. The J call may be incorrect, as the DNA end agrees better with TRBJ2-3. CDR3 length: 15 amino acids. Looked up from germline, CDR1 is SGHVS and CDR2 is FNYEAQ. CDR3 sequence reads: CASSLEQGAGQPQYF. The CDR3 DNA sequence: TGTGCCAGCAGCTTAGAGCAGGGGGCCGGCCAGCCCCAGTATTTT.